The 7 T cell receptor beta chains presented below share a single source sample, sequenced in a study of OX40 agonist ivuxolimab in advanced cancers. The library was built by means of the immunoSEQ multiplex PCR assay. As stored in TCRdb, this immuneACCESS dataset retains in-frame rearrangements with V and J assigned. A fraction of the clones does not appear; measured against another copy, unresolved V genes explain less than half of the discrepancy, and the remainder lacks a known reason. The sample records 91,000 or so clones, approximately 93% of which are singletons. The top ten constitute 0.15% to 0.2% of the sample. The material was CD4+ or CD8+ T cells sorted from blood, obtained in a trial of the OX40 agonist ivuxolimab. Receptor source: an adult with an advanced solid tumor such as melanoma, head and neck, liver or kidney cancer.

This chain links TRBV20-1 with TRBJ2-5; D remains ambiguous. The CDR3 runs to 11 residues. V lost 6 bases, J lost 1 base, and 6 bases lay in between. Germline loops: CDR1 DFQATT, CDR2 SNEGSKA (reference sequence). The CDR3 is CSARSQETQYF. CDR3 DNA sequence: TGCAGTGCGAGATCCCAAGAGACCCAGTACTTC.

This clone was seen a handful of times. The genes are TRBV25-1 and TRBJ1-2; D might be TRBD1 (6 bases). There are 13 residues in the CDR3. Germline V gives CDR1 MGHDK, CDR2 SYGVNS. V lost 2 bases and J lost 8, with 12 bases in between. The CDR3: CASSERGVEGYTF. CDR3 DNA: TGTGCCAGCAGTGAAAGGGGGGTAGAGGGCTACACCTTC.

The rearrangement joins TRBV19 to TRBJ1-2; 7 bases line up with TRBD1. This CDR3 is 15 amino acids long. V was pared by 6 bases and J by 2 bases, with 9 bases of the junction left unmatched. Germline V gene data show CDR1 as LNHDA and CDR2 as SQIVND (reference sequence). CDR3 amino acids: CASSVEGATNYGYTF. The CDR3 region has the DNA TGTGCCAGTAGCGTCGAGGGGGCGACCAACTATGGCTACACCTTC.

The CDR3 DNA reads TGTGCCAGCAGGGCTCAGGGGCCAGCTGAAGCTTTCTTT. This encodes CASRAQGPAEAFF. The gene calls are TRBV7-9 and TRBJ1-1; a weak D match, TRBD1 (6 bases). The CDR3 loop spans 13 amino acids. The germline V and J ends were trimmed by 6 bases and 6 bases, with 14 bases remaining between them. From germline, CDR1 is SEHNR and CDR2 FQNEAQ (reference sequence). The complete variable domain, with remaining parts taken from reference TRBV7-9 and TRBJ1-1, reads DTGVSQNPRHKITKRGQNVTFRCDPISEHNRLYWYRQTLGQGPEFLTYFQNEAQLEKSRLLSDRFSAERPKGSFSTLEIQRTEQGDSAMYLCASRAQGPAEAFFGQGTRLTVV.

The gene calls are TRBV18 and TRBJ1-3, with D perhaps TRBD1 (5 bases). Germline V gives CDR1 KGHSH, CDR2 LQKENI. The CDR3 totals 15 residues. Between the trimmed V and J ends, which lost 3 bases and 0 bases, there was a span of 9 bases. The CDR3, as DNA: TGTGCCAGCTCACCGGGGACCCTCTCTGGAAACACCATATATTTT. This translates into CASSPGTLSGNTIYF.

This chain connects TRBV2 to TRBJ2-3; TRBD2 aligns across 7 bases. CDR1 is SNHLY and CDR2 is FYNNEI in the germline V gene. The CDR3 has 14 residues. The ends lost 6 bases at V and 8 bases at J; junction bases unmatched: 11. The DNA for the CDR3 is TGTGCCAGCAGGTGGGGGGGGTTCGCGGGTACGCAGTATTTT. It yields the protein CASRWGGFAGTQYF.

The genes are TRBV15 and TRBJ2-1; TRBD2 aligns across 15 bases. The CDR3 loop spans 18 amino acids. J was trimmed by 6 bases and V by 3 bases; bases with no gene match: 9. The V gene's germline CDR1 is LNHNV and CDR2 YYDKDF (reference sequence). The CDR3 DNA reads TGTGCCACCAGCAGGTTAGGACTAGCGGGGGGGCTATCCAATGAGCAGTTCTTC. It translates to CATSRLGLAGGLSNEQFF.